Sequencing of this TCR beta chain was carried out in a study of control samples from healthy donors and cancer patients (dated by TCRdb to 2020 to 2021). As to this clone: There is no known antigen for this receptor. Per-base quality was not reported, and no clone a single base away is much larger than it.

Receptor libraries were prepared by the immunoSEQ multiplex PCR assay. TCRdb carries this immuneACCESS record with in-frame sequences only. Its versions omit some clonotypes, under half of them owing to an unresolved V gene in the studies checked, with the rest unexplained. Recorded for this sample are fewer than 200,000 clones; roughly 93% of them occurred a single time. The ten largest clones represent 4.1% of the sample. Between the V and J ends, shortened by 3 bases and 3 bases respectively, the junction contains 17 bases. From cysteine to phenylalanine, the CDR3 is 16 amino acids long. Solely the CDR3 DNA is kept, with 48 bases framed from the first base. CDR1 KGHSH and CDR2 LQKENI are derived from the germline V gene.

Sequenced sample: blood. Recombination linked TRBV18 to TRBJ1-1; no D segment can be confidently identified. The clonotype originates from a woman aged 55-75 years in good health. CDR3 reads: CASSPGLPGIDTEAFF. The nucleotide sequence reads as follows: TGTGCCAGCTCACCCGGTCTACCGGGGATAGACACTGAAGCTTTCTTT. Joined to the reference TRBV18 and TRBJ1-1 proteins, this CDR3 gives the full variable domain: NAGVMQNPRHLVRRRGQEARLRCSPMKGHSHVYWYRQLPEEGLKFMVYLQKENIIDESGMPKERFSAEFPKEGPSILRIQQVVRGDSAAYFCASSPGLPGIDTEAFFGQGTRLTVV.